The sequence of this T cell receptor (beta chain) was determined in a study of cytomegalovirus exposure and HLA in healthy donors. Study results and limitations: The classifier, whose performance was assessed in both the original and validation cohorts, reportedly diagnosed cytomegalovirus status with high specificity and sensitivity. A later examination showed that TCR association rates differed by HLA locus, with DRB1 most and HLA-C fewest. Prediction of most subjects' HLA-A and HLA-B alleles by TCR beta sequences was reportedly accurate. More clonal expansion characterized HLA-associated TCR beta chains than equally common others in a later analysis.

Concerning this clone itself: Its antigen is unknown.

Germline V gene lookup returns CDR1 SGDLS and CDR2 YYNGEE. The junction had 10 bases not matched to a gene; V was cut back by 4 bases and J by 2 bases. The CDR3 extends over 16 amino acids. Researchers ran the PCR with 60 Vbeta and 13 Jbeta primers. Measured with immunoSEQ multiplex PCR; TCRdb has only the in-frame clones, and not every one. The table records some 190,000 clones, 82% of them present only once. The clonotype comes from a man between 40 and 49 years old in good health and CMV-seronegative. Sequencing used PBMCs. The V gene is TRBV9, the J gene TRBJ2-5; 8 bases are a match to TRBD2. CDR3 region: CASSSRITSGQETQYF. The CDR3 DNA sequence: TGTGCCAGCAGCTCCCGAATTACTAGCGGACAAGAGACCCAGTACTTC.